This T cell receptor (beta chain) emerged from a study of cytomegalovirus exposure and HLA in healthy donors. The table lists this clone with a few counts. Researchers ran the PCR with 60 Vbeta and 13 Jbeta primers. Assay used: immunoSEQ multiplex PCR; TCRdb lists only in-frame clones, some missing. The data hold 200,000 to 250,000 clones, with approximately 82% observed a single time. Unmatched junction bases numbered 5, after V lost 4 bases and J lost 6 bases. From germline, CDR1 is LNHDA and CDR2 SQIVND (reference sequence). The CDR3 is made up of 14 amino acids. This receptor was identified in a man between 18 and 35 years old in good health and CMV-seronegative. Specimen: PBMCs. The chain has TRBV19 and TRBJ1-4; TRBD1 matches at 7 bases. CDR3: CASSTTGFDEKLFF. CDR3 DNA: TGTGCCAGTAGTACGACAGGGTTTGATGAAAAACTGTTTTTT.